Reported below is one T cell receptor beta chain. Its target is unknown. Expressed TCRB transcripts were sequenced, since all the RNA that had been isolated was reverse transcribed. TCRdb keeps only in-frame clones here, not all; method: immunoSEQ multiplex PCR. The sample lists a few hundred thousand clones, 20% to 25% seen once, with 0.012% in the top ten. These data come from a study of beta chain features in type 1 diabetes. At the level of the study: There were 107,917,701 sorted cells examined across all samples. Overall study findings and caveats: Moderate but significant shortening of TCRB CDR3s was recorded in all four CD4+ subsets from Type 1 diabetes patients. The VDJ junctions of type 1 diabetes patients carried fewer insertions and more deletions.

The germline V gene encodes CDR1 SGDLS and CDR2 YYNGEE. Trimming took 3 bases from V and 4 from J; bases not matched to a gene: 11. There are 16 residues in the CDR3. A sort by CD45RO/CCR7/CD25/CD127/CD95/CD27 yielded CD4+ naive, central memory, regulatory and stem cell-like memory cells. J is TRBJ2-3 and V is TRBV9; 7 bases fit TRBD2. The receptor's source is a woman aged 25 to 39 with type 1 diabetes. Sequences were obtained from naive CD4+ T cells from blood. The chain's CDR3 is CASSGSLGGPADTQYF. CDR3 coding DNA: TGTGCCAGCAGCGGTTCTCTGGGAGGGCCCGCAGATACGCAGTATTTT. The full variable domain, with the rest looked up from reference TRBV9 and TRBJ2-3, is DSGVTQTPKHLITATGQRVTLRCSPRSGDLSVYWYQQSLDQGLQFLIQYYNGEERAKGNILERFSAQQFPDLHSELNLSSLELGDSALYFCASSGSLGGPADTQYFGPGTRLTVL.